These T cell receptor beta chains were read from a single sample in a study of T cell changes during pregnancy in multiple sclerosis. Profiled with immunoSEQ multiplex PCR; TCRdb holds only in-frame clones, not every one. The sample includes around 70,000 clones, about nine tenths of them seen just once. The sequenced sample was peripheral blood, obtained in the third trimester of pregnancy. The source of these receptors is a female donor with multiple sclerosis, enrolled in a pregnancy study. CDR3s include the opening cysteine and the closing phenylalanine or tryptophan. Size is stated for part of the rows, as once, few or many counts, or as a class when the clone is expanded.

abundance	v_gene	j_gene	CDR3aa
NA	TRBV7-2	TRBJ1-1	CASAPAGYAEAFF
NA	TRBV28	TRBJ1-5	CASSFTRYRASNQPQHF
NA	TRBV7-9	TRBJ1-4	CASSSTLGQGGREKLFF
NA	TRBV28	TRBJ1-5	CASSLYPLQPQHF
NA	TRBV6-1	TRBJ2-3	CASSVRTSGGYTDTQYF
once	TRBV6-4	TRBJ2-3	CASKYRGAVTDTQYF
once	TRBV27	TRBJ1-5	CASRVQGGQPQHF
once	TRBV10-3	TRBJ2-2	CAISESIENTGELFF
NA	TRBV12-5	TRBJ1-1	CASGFWGGTSNTEAFF
NA	TRBV30	TRBJ1-5	CAWSVQRTGHSNQPQHF
NA	TRBV7-3	TRBJ2-1	CASSPRAGYNEQFF
NA	TRBV5-1	TRBJ2-2	CASSPGVGGSTGELFF
NA	TRBV5-1	TRBJ2-7	CASSFHGQYEQYF
NA	TRBV18	TRBJ1-5	CASSPRGNQPQHF
few	TRBV9	TRBJ2-3	CASSEASTDTQYF
NA	TRBV11-2	TRBJ1-5	CASSPTGGAPQHF
NA	TRBV27	TRBJ1-1	CASSSDRGRRTEAFF
NA	TRBV5-5	TRBJ2-3	CASSLVLGGRTDTQYF
NA	TRBV6-1	TRBJ2-2	CASSAGQEASNTGELFF
NA	TRBV10-3	TRBJ2-1	CAMASPGNEQFF
NA	TRBV27	TRBJ2-5	CASSPTGRGIETQYF
NA	TRBV5-1	TRBJ2-5	CASNLQGNQETQYF
NA	TRBV7-9	TRBJ2-7	CASSLLRGSEQYF
NA	TRBV5-4	TRBJ1-1	CASSWEGGSTEAFF
few	TRBV9	TRBJ1-1	CASSVGGAVNTEAFF
NA	TRBV6-1	TRBJ2-3	CARARRDREDF
NA	TRBV11-2	TRBJ1-2	CASSLDLRTGNGYTF
NA	TRBV5-6	TRBJ2-7	CASSSRAGDHPYEQYF
NA	TRBV10-2	TRBJ1-6	CASSDAQEDSPLHF